This is a list of T cell receptor beta chains from one sample in a study of Ad26.COV2.S vaccination and SARS-CoV-2 variants. The table came from immunoSEQ multiplex PCR; TCRdb's copy has only in-frame clones and leaves some out. The sample has some 640,000 clones; roughly 90% are singletons. The sequences come from peripheral blood, collected in a trial of Ad26.COV2.S vaccine versus placebo. The receptors were sampled from a person aged 18-60 years who received the Ad26.COV2.S COVID-19 vaccine or a placebo. The CDR3 runs from the conserved cysteine through the conserved F or W. Fields, in order: D gene, V gene, clone size, J gene, CDR3 DNA, CDR3 protein. A D gene is named only where the DNA matches it firmly. The size entry is marked missing in some rows and otherwise reads once, few, many or a size class.

d_gene: -
v_gene: TRBV6-5
abundance: -
j_gene: TRBJ2-7
CDR3nt: TGTGCCAGCAGTAACGGACGAGCGGGTGAGCAGTACTTC
CDR3aa: CASSNGRAGEQYF

d_gene: TRBD1
v_gene: TRBV7-8
abundance: -
j_gene: TRBJ1-1
CDR3nt: TGTGCCAGCAGCATTGCAGGGGGGACTGAAGCTTTCTTT
CDR3aa: CASSIAGGTEAFF

d_gene: -
v_gene: TRBV9
abundance: -
j_gene: TRBJ1-2
CDR3nt: TGTGCCAGCAGCGTACCGGACCTACCTGGAGGCTACACCTTC
CDR3aa: CASSVPDLPGGYTF

d_gene: -
v_gene: TRBV30
abundance: -
j_gene: TRBJ1-3
CDR3nt: TGTGCCTGGAGTGGGGGGAACACCATATATTTT
CDR3aa: CAWSGGNTIYF

d_gene: TRBD1
v_gene: TRBV10-3
abundance: -
j_gene: TRBJ1-2
CDR3nt: TGTGCCATCAGCTCTAAGGCCGGGACAGGGGAGAATGGCTACACCTTC
CDR3aa: CAISSKAGTGENGYTF

d_gene: -
v_gene: TRBV5-6
abundance: few
j_gene: TRBJ2-7
CDR3nt: TGTGCCAGCAGCTTACAGATCTACGAGCAGTACTTC
CDR3aa: CASSLQIYEQYF

d_gene: -
v_gene: TRBV5-3
abundance: -
j_gene: TRBJ2-1
CDR3nt: TGTGCCAGAAGCTTGTGGGGAACTTACAATGAGCAGTTCTTC
CDR3aa: CARSLWGTYNEQFF

d_gene: -
v_gene: TRBV19
abundance: -
j_gene: TRBJ2-7
CDR3nt: TGTGCCAGTAGTATTACTAGGCAGTCCTACGAGCAGTACTTC
CDR3aa: CASSITRQSYEQYF

d_gene: -
v_gene: TRBV29-1
abundance: once
j_gene: TRBJ1-5
CDR3nt: TGCAGCGCCCAGGAAGGGGACCAGCCCCAGCATTTT
CDR3aa: CSAQEGDQPQHF

d_gene: -
v_gene: TRBV7-9
abundance: -
j_gene: TRBJ2-2
CDR3nt: TGTGCCAGCCGGGACAAAGACACCGGGGAGCTGTTTTTT
CDR3aa: CASRDKDTGELFF

d_gene: TRBD2
v_gene: TRBV7-2
abundance: -
j_gene: TRBJ2-5
CDR3nt: TGTGCCAGCAGCATCACTAGCGGGAAAGAGACCCAGTACTTC
CDR3aa: CASSITSGKETQYF

d_gene: -
v_gene: TRBV24-1
abundance: -
j_gene: TRBJ1-5
CDR3nt: TGTGCCACCAGTGACCTCAATCAGCCCCAGCATTTT
CDR3aa: CATSDLNQPQHF

d_gene: TRBD2
v_gene: TRBV7-2
abundance: -
j_gene: TRBJ2-4
CDR3nt: TGTGCCAGCAGCTTGGGACTAGTGAACATTCAGTACTTC
CDR3aa: CASSLGLVNIQYF

d_gene: TRBD2
v_gene: TRBV5-1
abundance: once
j_gene: TRBJ2-3
CDR3nt: TGCGCCAGTCTCCTCGGACTAGCGGACAGAGCAGATACGCAGTATTTT
CDR3aa: CASLLGLADRADTQYF

d_gene: -
v_gene: TRBV27
abundance: -
j_gene: TRBJ2-2
CDR3nt: TGTGCCAGCAGTTTATCTGCGAACCCGGACCCCGGGGAGCTGTTTTTT
CDR3aa: CASSLSANPDPGELFF

d_gene: TRBD1
v_gene: TRBV4-3
abundance: few
j_gene: TRBJ1-1
CDR3nt: TGCGCCAGCAGCCAAGCTGACAGGGGAGGCACTGAAGCTTTCTTT
CDR3aa: CASSQADRGGTEAFF

d_gene: -
v_gene: TRBV7-9
abundance: once
j_gene: TRBJ2-2
CDR3nt: TGTGCCAGCAGCTCCCACACGGGGGAGCTGTTTTTT
CDR3aa: CASSSHTGELFF

d_gene: -
v_gene: TRBV25-1
abundance: -
j_gene: TRBJ2-3
CDR3nt: TGTGCCACCTCGGTATTAAGTGCAGATACGCAGTATTTT
CDR3aa: CATSVLSADTQYF

d_gene: -
v_gene: TRBV28
abundance: once
j_gene: TRBJ2-7
CDR3nt: TGTGCCAGCAGTTCCCCCCGCGAGCAGTACTTC
CDR3aa: CASSSPREQYF

d_gene: -
v_gene: TRBV5-6
abundance: -
j_gene: TRBJ1-1
CDR3nt: TGTGCCAGCAGCTTTCAACCGAACACTGAAGCTTTCTTT
CDR3aa: CASSFQPNTEAFF

d_gene: -
v_gene: TRBV27
abundance: -
j_gene: TRBJ2-7
CDR3nt: TGTGCCAGCAGGCCCTCAGGGCCTCCTAGCTACGAGCAGTACTTC
CDR3aa: CASRPSGPPSYEQYF

d_gene: -
v_gene: TRBV12-3/TRBV12-4
abundance: few
j_gene: TRBJ2-7
CDR3nt: TGTGCCAGCAGTTTGCGGGCAGCAAACGAGCAGTACTTC
CDR3aa: CASSLRAANEQYF

d_gene: -
v_gene: TRBV6-6
abundance: -
j_gene: TRBJ2-5
CDR3nt: TGTGCCAGCAGTTACTCGGCCAGCGGGCTAGGTGAGACCCAGTACTTC
CDR3aa: CASSYSASGLGETQYF

d_gene: -
v_gene: TRBV7-3
abundance: once
j_gene: TRBJ2-3
CDR3nt: TGTGCCAGCAGCCTGGGACTTAACACAGATACGCAGTATTTT
CDR3aa: CASSLGLNTDTQYF

d_gene: TRBD1
v_gene: TRBV24-1
abundance: -
j_gene: TRBJ1-2
CDR3nt: TGTGCCACCAGTGATTCCAGGGACAGGGGGCTCGGCTACACCTTC
CDR3aa: CATSDSRDRGLGYTF

d_gene: -
v_gene: TRBV2
abundance: -
j_gene: TRBJ1-6
CDR3nt: TGTGCCAGCAGAGCCCAGGTCTATCCCCACTTT
CDR3aa: CASRAQVYPHF

d_gene: TRBD2
v_gene: TRBV19
abundance: -
j_gene: TRBJ2-7
CDR3nt: TGTGCCAGTAGTATCTTAGCGGGAGAAAGCTACGAGCAGTACTTC
CDR3aa: CASSILAGESYEQYF

d_gene: -
v_gene: TRBV11-2
abundance: -
j_gene: TRBJ1-4
CDR3nt: TGTGCCAGCAGCTTAAATGCAGGGGTTAGAGAAAAACTGTTTTTT
CDR3aa: CASSLNAGVREKLFF

d_gene: -
v_gene: TRBV24-1
abundance: -
j_gene: TRBJ1-5
CDR3nt: TGTGCCACCAGTGATACCAGCAATCAGCCCCAGCATTTT
CDR3aa: CATSDTSNQPQHF

d_gene: -
v_gene: TRBV2
abundance: few
j_gene: TRBJ1-2
CDR3nt: TGTGCCAGCAGTGAATTTGTGGTCGGCTATGGCTACACCTTC
CDR3aa: CASSEFVVGYGYTF

d_gene: TRBD1
v_gene: TRBV27
abundance: -
j_gene: TRBJ2-2
CDR3nt: TGTGCCAGCGGTCGGGACAGGGTAACCGGGGAGCTGTTTTTT
CDR3aa: CASGRDRVTGELFF

d_gene: -
v_gene: TRBV30
abundance: once
j_gene: TRBJ1-6
CDR3nt: TGTGCCTGGGGGGACGGGGCAGGGCCTCGATCACCCCTCCACTTT
CDR3aa: CAWGDGAGPRSPLHF

d_gene: -
v_gene: TRBV7-9
abundance: -
j_gene: TRBJ2-5
CDR3nt: TGTGCCAGCAGCACCCCGACAGGACCTCAGGAGACCCAGTACTTC
CDR3aa: CASSTPTGPQETQYF

d_gene: TRBD2
v_gene: TRBV18
abundance: once
j_gene: TRBJ2-1
CDR3nt: TGTGCCAGCTCCCGAGAAGCGGGGGATTACAATGAGCAGTTCTTC
CDR3aa: CASSREAGDYNEQFF

d_gene: -
v_gene: TRBV5-6
abundance: -
j_gene: TRBJ2-1
CDR3nt: TGTGCCAGCAGCTTAAAACCAGGAGTGGGGAATGAGCAGTTCTTC
CDR3aa: CASSLKPGVGNEQFF

d_gene: TRBD1
v_gene: TRBV19
abundance: -
j_gene: TRBJ1-2
CDR3nt: TGTGCCAGTAGTATCAGAGGCGGGACAGGGCATGGCTACACCTTC
CDR3aa: CASSIRGGTGHGYTF

d_gene: TRBD2
v_gene: TRBV5-6
abundance: -
j_gene: TRBJ2-1
CDR3nt: TGTGCCAGCAGCTTGGTTCTAGCGGTGTACAATGAGCAGTTCTTC
CDR3aa: CASSLVLAVYNEQFF

d_gene: TRBD2
v_gene: TRBV5-1
abundance: -
j_gene: TRBJ2-7
CDR3nt: TGCGCCAGCAGTTCTAGCGGGATACTTTACGAGCAGTACTTC
CDR3aa: CASSSSGILYEQYF

d_gene: TRBD2
v_gene: TRBV27
abundance: once
j_gene: TRBJ2-1
CDR3nt: TGTGCCAGCAGTCTAGTAGCGGGAAATTACAATGAGCAGTTCTTC
CDR3aa: CASSLVAGNYNEQFF

d_gene: -
v_gene: TRBV5-1
abundance: few
j_gene: TRBJ1-6
CDR3nt: TGCGCCAGCAGCGAGACAGGCGCCCTGAATAATTCACCCCTCCACTTT
CDR3aa: CASSETGALNNSPLHF

d_gene: TRBD2
v_gene: TRBV2
abundance: -
j_gene: TRBJ2-1
CDR3nt: TGTGCCAGCAGTGGGTCCCGGGAGGGCTTAAATGAGCAGTTCTTC
CDR3aa: CASSGSREGLNEQFF

d_gene: -
v_gene: TRBV7-2
abundance: once
j_gene: TRBJ2-3
CDR3nt: TGTGCCAGCAGCACCCCCGGGACATACCCCACAGATACGCAGTATTTT
CDR3aa: CASSTPGTYPTDTQYF

d_gene: TRBD1
v_gene: TRBV15
abundance: -
j_gene: TRBJ1-2
CDR3nt: TGTGCCACCAGCGGACGGACAGGTTTTTCCTTAGGCTACACCTTC
CDR3aa: CATSGRTGFSLGYTF

d_gene: TRBD2
v_gene: TRBV19
abundance: once
j_gene: TRBJ2-5
CDR3nt: TGTGCCAGTAGTGTCGGGACTAGCGGGACGGGGCCCCAAGAGACCCAGTACTTC
CDR3aa: CASSVGTSGTGPQETQYF

d_gene: -
v_gene: TRBV6-5
abundance: -
j_gene: TRBJ2-5
CDR3nt: TGTGCCAGCAGCACCCCGGGACACGGAAAGACCCAGTACTTC
CDR3aa: CASSTPGHGKTQYF

d_gene: TRBD2
v_gene: TRBV6-5
abundance: -
j_gene: TRBJ2-2
CDR3nt: TGTGCCAGCAGTTACAGGCTAGCGGACACCGGGGAGCTGTTTTTT
CDR3aa: CASSYRLADTGELFF

d_gene: -
v_gene: TRBV15
abundance: -
j_gene: TRBJ1-2
CDR3nt: TGTGCCACCAGCAGAGTGGGGACGAGAGGCTACACCTTC
CDR3aa: CATSRVGTRGYTF

d_gene: -
v_gene: TRBV3-1/TRBV3-2
abundance: -
j_gene: TRBJ2-5
CDR3nt: TGTGCCAGCAGCCAAGGGAAGACCCAGTACTTC
CDR3aa: CASSQGKTQYF

d_gene: -
v_gene: TRBV18
abundance: -
j_gene: TRBJ2-3
CDR3nt: TGTGCCAGCTCACCACCGGGCAGTACAGATACGCAGTATTTT
CDR3aa: CASSPPGSTDTQYF

d_gene: -
v_gene: TRBV27
abundance: -
j_gene: TRBJ2-7
CDR3nt: TGTGCCAGCAGTTGCAGATACGAGCAGTACTTC
CDR3aa: CASSCRYEQYF

d_gene: TRBD1
v_gene: TRBV5-6
abundance: few
j_gene: TRBJ2-1
CDR3nt: TGTGCCAGCAGCTCGACAGGGAGATATGAGCAGTTCTTC
CDR3aa: CASSSTGRYEQFF

d_gene: -
v_gene: TRBV7-2
abundance: -
j_gene: TRBJ1-4
CDR3nt: TGTGCCAGCAGCTTAGCCCCCTCCCGGCCTAATGAAAAACTGTTTTTT
CDR3aa: CASSLAPSRPNEKLFF

d_gene: -
v_gene: TRBV7-2
abundance: -
j_gene: TRBJ1-5
CDR3nt: TGTGCCAGCAGCTTTTGGGATAGCAATCAGCCCCAGCATTTT
CDR3aa: CASSFWDSNQPQHF